This is a list of T cell receptor beta chains from one sample in a study of radiotherapy plus CTLA-4 blockade in lung cancer. TCRdb's table, derived via immunoSEQ multiplex PCR, lists solely in-frame clones and lacks some. The sample has fewer than 45,000 clones; 85% to 90% are singletons. Sequenced here: peripheral blood, sampled from a patient treated with radiotherapy plus ipilimumab. These receptors were taken from a human donor with non-small cell lung cancer who had stable disease on radiotherapy plus ipilimumab. Both conserved end residues are part of each CDR3. D genes are given only for firm matches. Size is stated for part of the rows, as once, few or many counts, or as a class when the clone is expanded.

v_call,cdr3_length,d_call,j_call,clone_size,cdr3_nt,cdr3_aa
TRBV10-3,19,TRBD2,TRBJ2-1,-,TGTGCCATCAGTGAACTGGGACTAGCGGGAGATGTGACCTACAATGAGCAGTTCTTC,CAISELGLAGDVTYNEQFF
TRBV6-5,16,TRBD2,TRBJ2-3,-,TGTGCCAGCAGTTACGGGGGCGGGAGGGGCACAGATACGCAGTATTTT,CASSYGGGRGTDTQYF
TRBV10-3,17,TRBD1,TRBJ2-3,few,TGTGCCATCAGTTTCGAACAGGGGATAGTGTTAGCAGATACGCAGTATTTT,CAISFEQGIVLADTQYF
TRBV28,16,-,TRBJ2-4,-,TGTGCCAGCAGTTTTCTTGGAGGGGTAGCCAAAAACATTCAGTACTTC,CASSFLGGVAKNIQYF
TRBV4-1,18,TRBD2,TRBJ2-7,-,TGCGCCAGCAGCCAAAGGGCCCCAGGACTAGCGGGAGAAGTCGAGCAGTACTTC,CASSQRAPGLAGEVEQYF
TRBV19,15,TRBD1,TRBJ2-7,once,TGTGCCAGTAGTATTCAGGGACAGGGTCCCTACGAGCAGTACTTC,CASSIQGQGPYEQYF
TRBV28,14,TRBD1,TRBJ1-2,once,TGTGCCAGCAGTTTATCTGGCAGGGGGCTTGGCTACACCTTC,CASSLSGRGLGYTF
TRBV10-3,15,TRBD1,TRBJ2-7,-,TGTGCCATCAGTGAGCCTCAGACAGGGGACGGCGAGCAGTACTTC,CAISEPQTGDGEQYF
TRBV28,13,TRBD2,TRBJ2-1,once,TGTGCCAGCAGCAGACTAGCGGGAGGGCCCCAGTTCTTC,CASSRLAGGPQFF
TRBV30,15,TRBD1,TRBJ2-4,-,TGTGCCTGTACGGGGACAGGGGTTCCCCCAAACATTCAGTACTTC,CACTGTGVPPNIQYF
TRBV19,14,-,TRBJ2-5,-,TGTGCCAGTAGTATAGGGACTACCCCAGAGACCCAGTACTTC,CASSIGTTPETQYF
TRBV4-3,15,-,TRBJ2-7,-,TGCGCCAGCAGCCCGTGGGCGGGCTCCGTTGGGGAGCAGTACTTC,CASSPWAGSVGEQYF
TRBV28,15,TRBD1,TRBJ1-2,-,TGTGCCAGCAGTTCCGGACAGGGGGCTCTTGGAGGCTACACCTTC,CASSSGQGALGGYTF
TRBV9,20,-,TRBJ2-5,-,TGTGCCAGCAGCGTAGCTACACAGGGCCCAAGTTTTAGCGGGCAAGAGACCCAGTACTTC,CASSVATQGPSFSGQETQYF
TRBV5-1,13,-,TRBJ2-5,-,TGCGCCAGCAGCCGGGACTGGGGGGAGACCCAGTACTTC,CASSRDWGETQYF
TRBV6-5,14,-,TRBJ2-7,-,TGTGCCAGCAGTTACGATACTTCCTCCTACGAGCAGTACTTC,CASSYDTSSYEQYF
TRBV7-6,15,TRBD2,TRBJ2-7,-,TGTGCCAGCAGTCCCCTTAGCGGGCCACGCTACGAGCAGTACTTC,CASSPLSGPRYEQYF
TRBV5-1,17,TRBD2,TRBJ2-1,-,TGCGCCAGCAGCCACGCTTCGGGACTAGCGGAGTACAATGAGCAGTTCTTC,CASSHASGLAEYNEQFF
TRBV18,15,TRBD1,TRBJ2-7,-,TGTGCCAGCTCACCTGCAGGGGGAACTGCCTACGAGCAGTACTTC,CASSPAGGTAYEQYF
TRBV5-1,12,-,TRBJ1-1,-,TGCGCCAGCCACACACAGGGCGGTGAAGCTTTCTTT,CASHTQGGEAFF
TRBV15,14,TRBD1,TRBJ2-7,-,TGTGCCACCAGCCGGGACAGGGCCTCCTACGAGCAGTACTTC,CATSRDRASYEQYF
TRBV11-3,13,-,TRBJ1-1,-,TGTGCCAGCAGAAAGGAAGCTAGCACTGAAGCTTTCTTT,CASRKEASTEAFF
TRBV7-2,15,-,TRBJ2-3,-,TGTGCCAGCAGTCCATTGCCGCGAATCACAGATACGCAGTATTTT,CASSPLPRITDTQYF
TRBV5-1,13,-,TRBJ1-2,-,TGCGCCAGCAGCTTGCGGGGGGGAGATGGCTACACCTTC,CASSLRGGDGYTF
TRBV11-3,12,-,TRBJ2-7,-,TGTGCCAGCAGCTTAAATTCGTACGAGCAGTACTTC,CASSLNSYEQYF
TRBV6-5,12,TRBD1,TRBJ2-7,-,TGTGCCAGCAGGGGGGACAGCTACGAGCAGTACTTC,CASRGDSYEQYF
TRBV2,15,TRBD2,TRBJ2-7,-,TGTGCCAGCAGTGGGGATAGCGGGGCAACCTACGAGCAGTACTTC,CASSGDSGATYEQYF
TRBV19,14,-,TRBJ1-1,few,TGTGCCAGTAGTATAGTGGGTTCGGGCACTGAAGCTTTCTTT,CASSIVGSGTEAFF
TRBV7-2,15,-,TRBJ2-5,once,TGTGCCAGCAGCTTACGTGGCGCGGGGATTGAGACCCAGTACTTC,CASSLRGAGIETQYF
TRBV6-6,13,TRBD2,TRBJ2-7,-,TGTGCCAGCGCAGCGGGGCCCTCCTACGAGCAGTACTTC,CASAAGPSYEQYF
TRBV9,13,-,TRBJ2-7,-,TGTGCCAGCAGCGTCCGAGGGGGCTACGAGCAGTACTTC,CASSVRGGYEQYF
TRBV7-2,14,TRBD1,TRBJ1-2,-,TGTGCCAGCAGCTTGACAGGGAATGGCTATGGCTACACCTTC,CASSLTGNGYGYTF
TRBV2,15,-,TRBJ2-7,-,TGTGCCAGCAGCCCCGGTCGCAGCAGGTCCTACGAGCAGTACTTC,CASSPGRSRSYEQYF
TRBV21-1,17,-,TRBJ2-7,-,TGTGCCAGCAGCCCTTTACCCCGGGACAGGGACTCCTACGAGCAGTACTTC,CASSPLPRDRDSYEQYF
TRBV10-3,14,-,TRBJ2-6,-,TGTGCCATCAGTGCCGGCTCTGGGGCCAACGTCCTGACTTTC,CAISAGSGANVLTF
TRBV9,17,TRBD1,TRBJ1-2,-,TGTGCCAGCAGCGAGCGGGACAGGGACCTCCTACTCTATGGCTACACCTTC,CASSERDRDLLLYGYTF
TRBV28,16,TRBD1,TRBJ2-7,-,TGTGCCAGCAGTTTTCGGAGGGACAGGTTAACCTACGAGCAGTACTTC,CASSFRRDRLTYEQYF